Presented here are 27 T cell receptor beta chains from one specimen sequenced in a study of cytomegalovirus exposure and HLA in healthy donors. Both 60 Vbeta primers and 13 Jbeta primers went into the PCR. TCRdb keeps only in-frame clones here, not all; method: immunoSEQ multiplex PCR. There are 110,000 to 150,000 clones in the sample; roughly 78% occur only once, and over 2.5% lies in the top ten. The specimen sequenced was PBMCs. The receptors come from a female donor in good health and CMV-seronegative.

This clone was found once. The CDR3 region has the DNA TGTGCCAGCAGCCGGAACAGGGAAAAAGAGACCCAGTACTTC. As protein: CASSRNREKETQYF. V usage is TRBV7-2 and J usage is TRBJ2-5; possible D gene TRBD1, 6 bases. The CDR3 runs to 14 residues. Trimming removed 5 bases from V and 3 bases from J, with 13 bases in between. Germline CDR1 reads SGHTA; CDR2 reads FQGNSA.

This sequence joins TRBV28 and TRBJ2-3; 7 bases line up with TRBD2. V dropped 2 bases and J dropped 5; count of bases not matched to a gene: 1. Germline CDR1 MDHEN, CDR2 SYDVKM. The CDR3 is made up of 13 amino acids. CDR3 protein: CASSLRGEDTQYF. The CDR3 DNA reads as TGTGCCAGCAGTTTACGGGGGGAAGATACGCAGTATTTT.

This chain uses TRBV4-1 with TRBJ2-7; D is undetermined. The CDR3 covers 13 residues. V was trimmed by 0 bases and J by 2 bases, leaving 5 bases between them. CDR1 and CDR2 from the germline V gene are MGHRA and YSYEKL. This CDR3 is CASSQDDTYEQYF. DNA of the CDR3: TGCGCCAGCAGCCAAGACGACACCTACGAGCAGTACTTC.

This chain connects TRBV6-1 to TRBJ1-1, with unresolved D. CDR1 and CDR2 from the germline V gene are MNHNS and SASEGT. The CDR3 has 14 residues. V was pared by 7 bases and J by 7 bases, with 19 bases between. The CDR3 nucleotides read TGTGCCAGCACTAAACCCGGTGGTGTTGATGAAGCTTTCTTT. It translates to CASTKPGGVDEAFF.

As DNA, the CDR3 is TGTGCCAGCAGTGAAGCAACAGGGTGGTACTTC. This encodes CASSEATGWYF. The genes are TRBV6-1 and TRBJ2-7; possible D gene TRBD1, 6 bases. V was cut by 0 bases and J by 12 bases, with 9 bases left in between. Germline V gene data show CDR1 as MNHNS and CDR2 as SASEGT. The CDR3 is made up of 11 amino acids.

CDR3 sequence: CASSSRGSNQPQHF. The CDR3 region has the DNA TGTGCCAGCAGCTCCAGGGGTAGCAATCAGCCCCAGCATTTT. The rearrangement uses TRBV7-2 and TRBJ1-5; D may be TRBD1 (6 bases). Trimming removed 4 bases from V and 0 bases from J, with 7 bases in between. In germline, CDR1 is SGHTA, CDR2 FQGNSA. The CDR3 is 14 residues long.

The genes are TRBV4-2 and TRBJ2-2; 9 bases are shared with TRBD1. Germline V gives CDR1 LGHNA, CDR2 YNFKEQ. The CDR3 contains 18 residues. The J segment lost 5 bases and the V segment lost 3 bases, leaving 13 bases of the junction unmatched. In DNA, the CDR3 is TGTGCCAGCAGCCAGAACTATCCCGGGACAGGGCGTACCGGGGAGCTGTTTTTT. Encoded protein: CASSQNYPGTGRTGELFF.

The sample holds one count of this clone. This rearrangement joins TRBV6-1 to TRBJ2-3; 10 positions match TRBD2. This CDR3 contains 16 residues. J was trimmed by 0 bases and V by 3 bases; bases with no gene match: 3. CDR1 MNHNS and CDR2 SASEGT come from the germline V gene. The CDR3 nucleotides read TGTGCCAGCAGTGATCTAGCGGGGGCTAGCACAGATACGCAGTATTTT. Translating gives CASSDLAGASTDTQYF.

This sequence joins TRBV4-1 and TRBJ1-4; 8 positions match TRBD1. CDR3 length: 16 amino acids. Per the germline V gene, CDR1 is MGHRA and CDR2 is YSYEKL. Unmatched junction bases numbered 6, after V lost 4 bases and J lost 2 bases. CDR3 nucleotides: TGCGCCAGCAGCCCAGGACAGGGACCCACTAATGAAAAACTGTTTTTT. Translation gives CASSPGQGPTNEKLFF.

The chain carries TRBV29-1 and TRBJ1-2, with D unresolved. Germline-derived CDR1 and CDR2 are SQVTM and ANQGSEA. The CDR3 sequence is 11 residues long. Between the trimmed V and J ends, which lost 5 bases and 5 bases, there was a span of 9 bases. CDR3 DNA sequence: TGCAGCGTTAGTCAGATTTATGGCTACACCTTC. Protein sequence: CSVSQIYGYTF.

The V gene is TRBV6-5, the J gene TRBJ1-1; D remains ambiguous. The V gene's germline CDR1 is MNHEY and CDR2 SVGAGI. Trimming took 5 bases from V and 9 from J, leaving 19 bases between them. This CDR3 is built from 14 residues. The CDR3 loop reads CASSPLDARPQAFF. As DNA, the CDR3 is TGTGCCAGCAGTCCCTTGGATGCGCGGCCTCAAGCTTTCTTT.

This CDR3 reads CASSSGQFYTDTQYF. The CDR3 DNA follows: TGTGCCAGCAGCTCGGGACAGTTCTACACAGATACGCAGTATTTT. The rearrangement uses TRBV5-4 and TRBJ2-3; 7 positions match TRBD1. The V segment lost 3 bases and the J segment 2 bases; nucleotides outside the gene matches: 6. Germline V gene data show CDR1 as SGHNT and CDR2 as YYREEE (reference sequence). The CDR3 covers 15 residues.

This chain joins TRBV29-1 and TRBJ2-7; D gene unclear. The germline V gene has CDR1 SQVTM and CDR2 ANQGSEA. V dropped 6 bases and J dropped 5 bases, with 14 bases sitting between them. The CDR3 is 12 residues long. As DNA, the CDR3 is TGCAGCGTCGGGTCATCACCTCACGAGCAGTACTTC. It specifies CSVGSSPHEQYF.

The table lists this clone with a count of one. This chain uses TRBV28 with TRBJ1-2; 7 nucleotides line up with TRBD1. Trimming took 8 bases from V and 4 from J; bases not matched to a gene: 7. The germline gives CDR1 MDHEN, CDR2 SYDVKM. The CDR3 length is 13 residues. The CDR3 bases are TGTGCCAGCCAACTCCGGGACAGCTATGGCTACACCTTC. It translates to CASQLRDSYGYTF.

The chain employs TRBV9 and TRBJ2-2; 9 nucleotides match TRBD2. CDR3 length: 17 residues. Germline V gene lookup returns CDR1 SGDLS and CDR2 YYNGEE. After removal of 3 bases from V and 0 bases from J, the junction contained 6 bases not matched to a gene. CDR3 residues: CASSGLSGRANTGELFF. The CDR3 DNA follows: TGTGCCAGCAGCGGACTTAGCGGGAGAGCGAACACCGGGGAGCTGTTTTTT.

The chain employs TRBV7-9 and TRBJ2-2; D is perhaps TRBD1 (5 bases). Germline V gene data show CDR1 as SEHNR and CDR2 as FQNEAQ (reference sequence). V shed 5 bases and J shed 0 bases, with 13 bases lying between them. This CDR3 region has 16 residues. The chain's CDR3 is CASSPQDGPNTGELFF. CDR3 DNA: TGTGCCAGCAGCCCACAGGACGGCCCGAACACCGGGGAGCTGTTTTTT.

The V call is TRBV29-1, the J call TRBJ1-1, with 7 bases lining up with TRBD1. Germline assignment: CDR1 SQVTM and CDR2 ANQGSEA. V lost 6 bases to trimming and J lost 11 bases; unmatched junction nucleotides: 18. The CDR3 sequence is 14 residues long. The CDR3, as DNA: TGCAGCGTACACCCAACGGGGACAGCCCTGAGGGCTTTCTTT. Its translation: CSVHPTGTALRAFF.

This clone was counted a single time. The rearrangement joins TRBV7-9 to TRBJ2-5, with 7 nucleotides matching TRBD1. This CDR3 is built from 14 residues. Losses at the gene ends were 3 bases for V and 5 bases for J; bases not matched to a gene: 6. Germline V gene sequence: CDR1 SEHNR, CDR2 FQNEAQ (reference sequence). DNA for the CDR3: TGTGCCAGCAGCTTTAGGGGGCGGCCCGAGACCCAGTACTTC. This codes for CASSFRGRPETQYF.

This clone has more than one count but fewer than ten. V is TRBV15 and J is TRBJ1-1, with D perhaps TRBD1 (6 bases). Per germline, CDR1 LNHNV and CDR2 YYDKDF (reference sequence). This CDR3 region has 14 residues. Trimming shortened V by 3 bases and J by 0 bases, and 8 bases separated the two germline ends. DNA for the CDR3: TGTGCCACCAGCAGCAGGGGATTGAACACTGAAGCTTTCTTT. It codes for CATSSRGLNTEAFF.

V gene TRBV28 combines with J gene TRBJ2-1; D is perhaps TRBD2 (6 bases). The germline V and J ends were trimmed by 8 bases and 7 bases, with 6 bases remaining between them. CDR1 MDHEN and CDR2 SYDVKM come from the germline V gene. The CDR3 is made up of 10 amino acids. This chain's CDR3 is CASGGNEQFF. DNA of the CDR3: TGTGCCAGCGGGGGGAATGAGCAGTTCTTC.

The chain has TRBV7-2 and TRBJ2-1; D unclear. Trimming removed 2 bases from V and 0 bases from J, with 8 bases in between. CDR1 and CDR2 from the germline V gene are SGHTA and FQGNSA. This CDR3 contains 15 residues. The CDR3 DNA is TGTGCCAGCAGCTTACTTCGTAGCTCCTACAATGAGCAGTTCTTC. Residues: CASSLLRSSYNEQFF.

Remarks on this clone: At one boundary the junction diverges from the germline segment, which might be a read error. The V and J genes are TRBV20-1 and TRBJ1-1; D is uncertain. Germline loops: CDR1 DFQATT, CDR2 SNEGSKA (reference sequence). The CDR3 is made up of 9 amino acids. The CDR3: CSARVSGHF. The CDR3 DNA is TGCAGTGCTAGAGTCAGTGGGCACTTT.

There are a few counts of this clone. The chain recombines TRBV6-1 with TRBJ1-3, with 8 bases lining up with TRBD1. This CDR3 is built from 16 residues. Trimming cost V 4 bases and J 2 bases; bases outside gene matches: 7. CDR1 and CDR2 (germline): MNHNS, SASEGT. The CDR3 region has the DNA TGTGCCAGCAGTGCCTACCCGACAGGGGCTGGAAACACCATATATTTT. Translating gives CASSAYPTGAGNTIYF.

The chain links TRBV11-2 to TRBJ2-7; 9 bases match TRBD2. Germline V lookup: CDR1 SGHAT, CDR2 FQNNGV. V gave up 5 bases and J gave up 2 bases; unmatched junction bases: 13. This CDR3 has 17 residues. The CDR3 coding sequence is TGTGCCAGCAGCACTCCGCTGAGACTAGCGGAGACCTACGAGCAGTACTTC. This encodes CASSTPLRLAETYEQYF.

The chain couples TRBV5-4 to TRBJ2-2; D perhaps matches TRBD1 (6 bases). Deletions cut 4 bases from V and 1 base from J, with 11 bases between. The germline V gene has CDR1 SGHNT and CDR2 YYREEE (reference sequence). The length of the CDR3 is 15 residues. CDR3 sequence: CASSPGALNTGELFF. The CDR3, as DNA: TGTGCCAGCAGCCCAGGGGCGTTGAACACCGGGGAGCTGTTTTTT.

The genes are TRBV25-1 and TRBJ2-7; 11 bases agree with TRBD1. The CDR3 contains 15 residues. Trimming cost V 3 bases and J 3 bases; bases outside gene matches: 4. Germline values: CDR1 MGHDK, CDR2 SYGVNS. The CDR3 nucleotides are TGTGCCAGCAGTGAGGCCGGGACAGGGGGCTACGAGCAGTACTTC. Amino acids: CASSEAGTGGYEQYF.

With respect to this clone: Other DNA sequences in the sample encode the same CDR3. The genes are TRBV6-1 and TRBJ1-2; D might be TRBD1 (6 bases). The CDR3 runs to 13 residues. Trimming left V 4 bases short and J 4 bases short, with 10 bases between. From germline, CDR1 is MNHNS and CDR2 SASEGT. The CDR3 is CASSVTGFYGYTF. CDR3 bases: TGTGCCAGCAGTGTAACAGGGTTCTATGGCTACACCTTC.